The rows below give T cell receptor beta chains drawn from one sample of a study of OX40 agonist ivuxolimab in advanced cancers. Sequencing was performed with immunoSEQ multiplex PCR; in TCRdb, only in-frame clones are kept and a portion is missing. This sample has some 60,000 clones, with 85% to 95% found just once. The material sequenced was CD4+ or CD8+ T cells sorted from blood, taken in a trial of the OX40 agonist ivuxolimab. The receptors come from an adult with an advanced solid tumor such as melanoma, head and neck, liver or kidney cancer. Each CDR3 is given with its conserved first and last residue. The D gene is left open where the match is weak. Size is stated for part of the rows, as once, few or many counts, or as a class when the clone is expanded.

d_call	v_call	clone_size	j_call	cdr3_nt	cdr3_aa
.	TRBV27	.	TRBJ1-5	TGTGCCAGCAGTTTACCGCGCCGGGAATCGAATCAGCCCCAGCATTTT	CASSLPRRESNQPQHF
.	TRBV27	.	TRBJ1-6	TGTGCCAGCACCATATCGGTGCGGAACTCCCTCCACTTT	CASTISVRNSLHF
.	TRBV30	.	TRBJ2-1	TGTGCCTGGACTAGCACCAATGAGCAGTTCTTC	CAWTSTNEQFF
TRBD2	TRBV4-2	.	TRBJ2-3	TGTGCCAGCAGCCAAGTGGGGGGGGATACGCAGTATTTT	CASSQVGGDTQYF
.	TRBV4-1	.	TRBJ1-2	TGCGCCAGCAGCCAAGAGGGGGTTGACTATGGCTACACCTTC	CASSQEGVDYGYTF
.	TRBV27	once	TRBJ2-1	TGTGCCAGCAGCCCGACAGGTTATGAGCAGTTCTTC	CASSPTGYEQFF
TRBD1	TRBV11-3	.	TRBJ1-1	TGTGCCAGCAGCTTATCAGGGGGCTCGGGTACTGAAGCTTTCTTT	CASSLSGGSGTEAFF
.	TRBV7-8	.	TRBJ2-7	TGTGCCAGCAGCGTCCTACGCCTCGCCTCGGGCGAGCAGTACTTC	CASSVLRLASGEQYF
.	TRBV9	.	TRBJ2-7	TGTGCCAGCAGCGTAGGGCTAGCGAGCCACGAGCAGTACTTC	CASSVGLASHEQYF
.	TRBV6-1	.	TRBJ2-5	TGTGCCAGCACCCGGAGGATCAGGTTAGGGACCCAGTACTTC	CASTRRIRLGTQYF
.	TRBV27	once	TRBJ2-7	TGTGCCAGCAGTTTACTGAGTTCCTACGAGCAGTACTTC	CASSLLSSYEQYF
TRBD1	TRBV4-1	.	TRBJ1-1	TGCGCCAGCAGCCAAGTGAGGTCAGGGGGAGCCACTGAAGCTTTCTTT	CASSQVRSGGATEAFF
.	TRBV10-1	.	TRBJ2-1	TGCGCCAGCAGTGAGTCGGGCGGTTGTTCTTACAATGAGCAGTTCTTC	CASSESGGCSYNEQFF
TRBD1	TRBV18	once	TRBJ2-1	TGTGCCAGCTCCCTTCAGGGGGCTTACAATGAGCAGTTCTTC	CASSLQGAYNEQFF
.	TRBV28	.	TRBJ2-7	TGTGCCACCGTGGGGGCCCGAACCTACGAGCAGTACTTC	CATVGARTYEQYF
.	TRBV29-1	.	TRBJ2-5	TGCAGCGGGGGGGGCGGGCCCCAGTACTTC	CSGGGGPQYF
.	TRBV2	.	TRBJ1-3	TGTGCCAGCAGTCCTGCGCGAGCAGGCACGGCCAACACCATATATTTT	CASSPARAGTANTIYF
.	TRBV6-5	.	TRBJ1-1	TGTGCCAGCAGTTCCGGGGTGATCACTGAAGCTTTCTTT	CASSSGVITEAFF
.	TRBV9	.	TRBJ1-3	TGTGCCAGCTCGAGCTTCCAGGGAGGAAACACCATATATTTT	CASSSFQGGNTIYF
.	TRBV7-9	once	TRBJ2-2	TGTGCCAAACAGGGAGCGAACACCGGGGAGCTGTTTTTT	CAKQGANTGELFF
.	TRBV7-8	.	TRBJ2-5	TGTGCCAGCAGCTTAGCGGAGGATGGGCAGGATCTGGGAGAGACCCAGTACTTC	CASSLAEDGQDLGETQYF
.	TRBV19	.	TRBJ2-3	TGTGCCAGTAGTCCCGAAGCCTTTCTTCGGGCAGGCACAGATACGCAGTATTTT	CASSPEAFLRAGTDTQYF
TRBD1	TRBV7-2	.	TRBJ2-5	TGTGCCAGCAGCGCGGGGACAGGGTTAGAGACCCAGTACTTC	CASSAGTGLETQYF
.	TRBV6-5	.	TRBJ2-1	TGTGCCAGCAGGTCTTACAATGAGCAGTTCTTC	CASRSYNEQFF
.	TRBV6-1	.	TRBJ2-3	TGTGCCAGCAGTGAATTGGGCAGGTACGCAGATACGCAGTATTTT	CASSELGRYADTQYF
.	TRBV7-9	.	TRBJ2-1	TGTGCCAGCAGCCAGGGGCGTGGGTCGCTTGAGCAGTTCTTC	CASSQGRGSLEQFF
.	TRBV15	few	TRBJ2-1	TGTGCCACCAGCAGAGAGGACTGGGCCAATGAGCAGTTCTTC	CATSREDWANEQFF
TRBD2	TRBV9	.	TRBJ2-1	TGTGCCAGCAACCCCCGTGCTAGCGGGTCCTACAATGAGCAGTTCTTC	CASNPRASGSYNEQFF
.	TRBV12-5	.	TRBJ1-2	TGTGCTAGTGCGATACTAAACTATGGCTACACCTTC	CASAILNYGYTF
TRBD2	TRBV15	.	TRBJ2-7	TGTGCCACCGGAACAGGACCGGGACTAGCGGATCCCCCCTACGAGCAGTACTTC	CATGTGPGLADPPYEQYF
.	TRBV2	.	TRBJ1-5	TGTGCCAGCCTTGGGGCAGCTAATCAGCCCCAGCATTTT	CASLGAANQPQHF
.	TRBV30	.	TRBJ1-5	TGTGCCTGGAGTGTAAGAGTTACGGGCAATCAGCCCCAGCATTTT	CAWSVRVTGNQPQHF
.	TRBV19	.	TRBJ2-7	TGTGCCAGTAGTATAGACCGGGACGAGCAGTACTTC	CASSIDRDEQYF